This TCR beta chain was sequenced in a study of blood T cell repertoires in COVID-19. At the level of the study: Researchers got acute and convalescent COVID-19 samples from the United States, Italy and Spain.

The V gene end was trimmed by 0 bases and the J gene end by 6 bases; junction bases not matched to a gene: 8. The CDR3 has 15 residues. Per germline, CDR1 LNHDA and CDR2 SQIVND (reference sequence). Using immunoSEQ multiplex PCR, the repertoire was profiled, and TCRdb retains in-frame clones only, with some absent. The sample consists of 80,000 to 95,000 clones, approximately 84% of them appearing once. This chain connects TRBV19 to TRBJ2-7; 7 bases are shared with TRBD1. The TCR was taken from a man older than 75 with active or convalescent COVID-19. The sequenced material came from peripheral blood. This CDR3 is CASSIDPAGGREQYF. As DNA, the CDR3 is TGTGCCAGTAGTATAGATCCCGCAGGGGGTCGCGAGCAGTACTTC.